The clone carrying this T cell receptor (beta chain) was detected a few times. Its antigen is unknown. The data belong to a study of cytomegalovirus exposure and HLA in healthy donors. Overall study findings and caveats: The presence/absence work took it that sequencing depth was about the same across donors.

The CDR3 has 14 amino acids. Trimming at V came to 8 bases and at J to 4 bases, leaving 8 bases not matched to a gene. In germline, CDR1 is LNHNV, CDR2 YYDKDF (reference sequence). Primers included in the PCR were 60 Vbeta and 13 Jbeta primers. Assay: immunoSEQ multiplex PCR; the TCRdb copy retains only in-frame clones and omits some. The profile shows approximately 90,000 clones, 6.5% to 8% of them singletons. This clonotype was sampled from a man aged 45-65 years in good health and CMV-seronegative. The sequenced material came from PBMCs. The genes are TRBV15 and TRBJ1-1, with TRBD1 matching over 9 bases. As DNA, the CDR3 is TGTGCCACCGTCTCGGGACAGGGCGGCACTGAAGCTTTCTTT. Translating gives CATVSGQGGTEAFF.